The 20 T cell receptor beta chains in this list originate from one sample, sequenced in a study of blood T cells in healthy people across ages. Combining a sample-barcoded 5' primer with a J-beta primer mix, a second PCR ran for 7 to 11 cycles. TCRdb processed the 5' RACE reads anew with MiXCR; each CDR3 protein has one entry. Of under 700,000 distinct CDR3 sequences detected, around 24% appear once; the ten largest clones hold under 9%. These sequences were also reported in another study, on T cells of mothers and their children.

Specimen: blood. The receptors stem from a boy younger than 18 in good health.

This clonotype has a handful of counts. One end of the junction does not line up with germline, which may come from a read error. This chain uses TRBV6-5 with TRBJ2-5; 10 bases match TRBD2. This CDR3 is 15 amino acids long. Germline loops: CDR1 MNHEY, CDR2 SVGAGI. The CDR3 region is CASSFTSGEGETQYF. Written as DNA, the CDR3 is TGCGCCAGCAGTTTCACTAGCGGGGAGGGAGAGACCCAGTACTTC.

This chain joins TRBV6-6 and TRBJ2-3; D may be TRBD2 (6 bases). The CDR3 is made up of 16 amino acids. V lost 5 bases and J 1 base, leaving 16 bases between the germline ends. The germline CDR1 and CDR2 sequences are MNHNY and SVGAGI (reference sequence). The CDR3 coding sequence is TGTGCCAGCAGTCGTGGGGCGGGACGGGGCACAGATACGCAGTATTTT. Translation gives CASSRGAGRGTDTQYF.

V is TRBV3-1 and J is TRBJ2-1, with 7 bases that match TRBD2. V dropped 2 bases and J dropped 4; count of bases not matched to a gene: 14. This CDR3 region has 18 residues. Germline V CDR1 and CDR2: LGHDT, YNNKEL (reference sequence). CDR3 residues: CASSQKAQASGAYNEQFF. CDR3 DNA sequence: TGTGCCAGCAGCCAAAAGGCCCAGGCTAGCGGAGCATACAATGAGCAGTTCTTC.

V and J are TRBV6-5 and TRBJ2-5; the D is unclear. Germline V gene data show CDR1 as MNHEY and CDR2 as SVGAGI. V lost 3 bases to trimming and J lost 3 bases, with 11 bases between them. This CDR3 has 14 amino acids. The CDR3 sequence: CASSYGGRKETQYF. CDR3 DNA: TGTGCCAGCAGTTATGGCGGCAGAAAAGAGACCCAGTACTTC.

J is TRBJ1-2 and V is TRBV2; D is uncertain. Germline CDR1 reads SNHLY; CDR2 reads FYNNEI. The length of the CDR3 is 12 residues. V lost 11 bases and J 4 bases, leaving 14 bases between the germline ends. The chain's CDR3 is CAGTAALYGYTF. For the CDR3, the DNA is TGTGCCGGCACGGCAGCACTCTATGGCTACACCTTC.

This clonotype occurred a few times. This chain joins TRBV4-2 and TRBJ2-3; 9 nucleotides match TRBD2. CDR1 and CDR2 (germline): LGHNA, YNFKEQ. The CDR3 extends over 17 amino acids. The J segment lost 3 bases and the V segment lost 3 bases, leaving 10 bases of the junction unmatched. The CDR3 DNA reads TGTGCCAGCAGCCAGGGTAGCGGGAGAGGTATTACAGATACGCAGTATTTT. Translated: CASSQGSGRGITDTQYF.

CDR3 nucleotide sequence: TGTGCCAGCAGCTTAAGAACAGGGGATGGCTACACCTTC. Translation: CASSLRTGDGYTF. The chain is built from TRBV7-2 and TRBJ1-2, with 7 bases that match TRBD1. Germline V gene sequence: CDR1 SGHTA, CDR2 FQGNSA. V dropped 2 bases and J dropped 6; count of bases not matched to a gene: 3. The CDR3 runs to 13 residues.

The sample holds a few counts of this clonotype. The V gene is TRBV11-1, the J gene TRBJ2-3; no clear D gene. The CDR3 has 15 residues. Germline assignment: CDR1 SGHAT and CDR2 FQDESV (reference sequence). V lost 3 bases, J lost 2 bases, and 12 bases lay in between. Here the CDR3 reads CASSFTLVPTDTQYF. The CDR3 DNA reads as TGTGCCAGCAGCTTTACTCTCGTCCCCACAGATACGCAGTATTTT.

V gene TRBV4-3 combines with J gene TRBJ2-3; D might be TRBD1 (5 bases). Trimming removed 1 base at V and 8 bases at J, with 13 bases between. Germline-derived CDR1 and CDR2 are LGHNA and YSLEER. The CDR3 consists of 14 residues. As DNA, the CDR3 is TGCGCCAGCAGCCAAGTTTCAGGGTCTTTTACGCAGTATTTT. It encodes CASSQVSGSFTQYF.

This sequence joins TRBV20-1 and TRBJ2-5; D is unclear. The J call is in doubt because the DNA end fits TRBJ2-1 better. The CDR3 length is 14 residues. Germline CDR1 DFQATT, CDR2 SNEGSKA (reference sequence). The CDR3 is CSARGGSAYNEQFF. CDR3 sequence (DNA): TGCAGTGCTAGAGGGGGTTCGGCCTACAATGAGCAGTTCTTC.

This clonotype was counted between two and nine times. The CDR3, as DNA: TGTGCCAGCAGTTTAGGGGGACAGAGTTTTAGCAATCAGCCCCAGCATTTT. Translation gives CASSLGGQSFSNQPQHF. The chain combines TRBV12-3 or TRBV12-4 with TRBJ1-5; 7 nucleotides match TRBD1. V shed 1 base and J 0 bases; nucleotides not matched to a gene: 6. The CDR3 spans 17 residues.

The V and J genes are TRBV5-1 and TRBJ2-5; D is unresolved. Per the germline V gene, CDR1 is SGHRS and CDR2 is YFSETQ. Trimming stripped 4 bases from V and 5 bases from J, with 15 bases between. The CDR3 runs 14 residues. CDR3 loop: CASSPSIMFETQYF. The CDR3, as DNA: TGCGCCAGCAGCCCCAGTATAATGTTTGAGACCCAGTACTTC.

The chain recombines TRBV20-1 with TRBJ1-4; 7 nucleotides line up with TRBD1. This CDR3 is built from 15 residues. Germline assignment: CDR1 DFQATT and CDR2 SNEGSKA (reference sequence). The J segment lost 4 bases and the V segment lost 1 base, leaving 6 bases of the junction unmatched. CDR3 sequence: CSARAQGGDNEKLFF. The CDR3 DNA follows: TGCAGTGCTAGAGCCCAGGGGGGGGATAATGAAAAACTGTTTTTT.

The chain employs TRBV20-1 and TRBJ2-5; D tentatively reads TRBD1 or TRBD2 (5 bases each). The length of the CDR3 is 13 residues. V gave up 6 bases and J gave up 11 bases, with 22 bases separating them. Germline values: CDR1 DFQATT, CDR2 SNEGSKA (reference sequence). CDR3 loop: CSAPGTYSYGQYF. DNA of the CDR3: TGCAGTGCCCCAGGGACCTACTCCTACGGGCAGTACTTC.

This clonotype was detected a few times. The chain's CDR3 is CASSLSKLAGDYDTQYF. The CDR3 DNA sequence: TGTGCCAGCAGTTTATCCAAACTAGCGGGAGATTATGATACGCAGTATTTT. The chain links TRBV12-3 or TRBV12-4 to TRBJ2-3, with 11 bases lining up with TRBD2. The CDR3 is 17 amino acids. The trim removed 2 bases at V and 6 bases at J, leaving 10 bases unmatched.

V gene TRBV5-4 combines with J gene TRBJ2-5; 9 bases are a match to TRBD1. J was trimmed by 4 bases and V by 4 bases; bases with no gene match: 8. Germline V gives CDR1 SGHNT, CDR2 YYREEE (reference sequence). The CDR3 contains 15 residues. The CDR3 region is CASSPGQGSAETQYF. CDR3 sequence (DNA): TGTGCCAGCAGCCCAGGACAGGGGAGCGCAGAGACCCAGTACTTC.

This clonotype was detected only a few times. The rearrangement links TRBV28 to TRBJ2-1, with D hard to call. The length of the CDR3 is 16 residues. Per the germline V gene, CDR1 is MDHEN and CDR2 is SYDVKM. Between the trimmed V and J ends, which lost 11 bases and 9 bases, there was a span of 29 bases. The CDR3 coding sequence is TGTGCCGGCATCACCGGCCCTCGCCGGTTATTGCCTGAGCAGTTCTTC. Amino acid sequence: CAGITGPRRLLPEQFF.

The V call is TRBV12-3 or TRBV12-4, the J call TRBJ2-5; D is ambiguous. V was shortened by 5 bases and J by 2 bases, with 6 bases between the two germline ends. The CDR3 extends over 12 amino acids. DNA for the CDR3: TGTGCCAGCAGTACACAGCAAGAGACCCAGTACTTC. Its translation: CASSTQQETQYF.

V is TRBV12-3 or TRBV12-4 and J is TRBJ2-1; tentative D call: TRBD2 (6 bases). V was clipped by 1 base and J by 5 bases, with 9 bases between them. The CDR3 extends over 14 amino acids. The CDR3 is CASSLGTIHNEQFF. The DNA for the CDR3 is TGTGCCAGCAGTTTAGGGACTATCCACAATGAGCAGTTCTTC.

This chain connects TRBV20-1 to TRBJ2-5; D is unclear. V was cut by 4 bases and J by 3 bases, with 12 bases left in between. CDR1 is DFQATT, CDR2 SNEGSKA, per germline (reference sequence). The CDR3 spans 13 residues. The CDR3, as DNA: TGCAGTGCTAAATCGGGCGCAGAAGAGACCCAGTACTTC. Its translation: CSAKSGAEETQYF.